These 14 T cell receptor beta chains were sequenced from one sample in a study of blood T cell repertoires in COVID-19. TCRdb's copy holds only in-frame clones and misses some; the assay was immunoSEQ multiplex PCR. This table holds about 300,000 clones, 80% to 90% found once. The sequenced sample was PBMCs or T cells enriched from blood (not recorded which). The receptors originated from a man aged 25 to 40 who had recovered from COVID-19.

The gene calls are TRBV7-9 and TRBJ2-1; D not certain. In germline, CDR1 is SEHNR, CDR2 FQNEAQ (reference sequence). Trimming stripped 3 bases from V and 5 bases from J, with 11 bases between. This CDR3 is 14 amino acids long. This CDR3 reads CASSFRPGDNEQFF. In DNA form, the CDR3 reads TGTGCCAGCAGCTTCCGGCCTGGAGACAATGAGCAGTTCTTC.

This clone occurred once. The chain couples TRBV5-5 to TRBJ1-5, with a possible D match to TRBD1 (6 bases). In germline, CDR1 is SGHKS, CDR2 YYEKEE (reference sequence). Trimming took off 4 bases at V and 6 bases at J, with 17 bases between the two ends. This CDR3 is 15 amino acids long. The CDR3 here is CASSLDGRGFQPQHF. The DNA for the CDR3 is TGTGCCAGCAGCCTGGACGGGAGGGGGTTTCAGCCCCAGCATTTT.

Only one count was recorded for this clone. CDR3 amino acids: CASSADSYGYTF. In DNA, the CDR3 is TGTGCCAGCAGCGCCGACAGCTATGGCTACACCTTC. The chain carries TRBV12-3 or TRBV12-4 and TRBJ1-2, with D tentatively TRBD1 (5 bases). This CDR3 spans 12 amino acids. V gave up 6 bases and J gave up 4 bases, with 9 bases separating them.

The V and J genes are TRBV7-3 and TRBJ1-1; the match to TRBD1 covers 8 bases. This CDR3 has 16 residues. V dropped 1 base and J dropped 4; count of bases not matched to a gene: 8. CDR1 and CDR2 (germline): SGHTA, FQGTGA. The DNA for the CDR3 is TGTGCCAGCAGCTTAAGGCCAGGGGGCTCGGGCACTGAAGCTTTCTTT. It specifies CASSLRPGGSGTEAFF.

This clone was recorded once. The genes are TRBV7-9 and TRBJ2-1; 8 nucleotides agree with TRBD1. The CDR3 totals 16 residues. Germline CDR1 SEHNR, CDR2 FQNEAQ (reference sequence). V shed 5 bases and J 0 bases; nucleotides not matched to a gene: 6. The CDR3 here is CASSPGQGRSYNEQFF. The CDR3 DNA is TGTGCCAGCAGCCCAGGACAGGGTCGCTCCTACAATGAGCAGTTCTTC. The whole variable domain, remainder taken from reference TRBV7-9 and TRBJ2-1, is DTGVSQNPRHKITKRGQNVTFRCDPISEHNRLYWYRQTLGQGPEFLTYFQNEAQLEKSRLLSDRFSAERPKGSFSTLEIQRTEQGDSAMYLCASSPGQGRSYNEQFFGPGTRLTVL.

The J gene is TRBJ2-3, the V gene TRBV5-1; D call uncertain. V lost 5 bases to trimming and J lost 0 bases, with 10 bases between them. Germline V gene data show CDR1 as SGHRS and CDR2 as YFSETQ. This CDR3 contains 14 residues. CDR3: CASSQTTSTDTQYF. Here the CDR3 DNA reads TGCGCCAGCAGTCAAACGACTAGCACAGATACGCAGTATTTT. Full variable domain (outside the CDR3, taken from reference TRBV5-1 and TRBJ2-3): KAGVTQTPRYLIKTRGQQVTLSCSPISGHRSVSWYQQTPGQGLQFLFEYFSETQRNKGNFPGRFSGRQFSNSRSEMNVSTLELGDSALYLCASSQTTSTDTQYFGPGTRLTVL.

V gene TRBV5-6 combines with J gene TRBJ2-3; the D gene is possibly TRBD2 (6 bases). This CDR3 comprises 18 residues. V gave up 4 bases and J gave up 1 base, with 22 bases separating them. Germline V gene data show CDR1 as SGHDT and CDR2 as YYEEEE. CDR3 amino acids: CASSQNPGWGVGTDTQYF. The CDR3 DNA reads TGTGCCAGCAGCCAGAACCCCGGGTGGGGGGTTGGCACAGATACGCAGTATTTT.

The chain uses TRBV20-1 and TRBJ1-2; D is undetermined. The CDR3 sequence is 11 residues long. Per the germline V gene, CDR1 is DFQATT and CDR2 is SNEGSKA (reference sequence). Trimming removed 7 bases at V and 2 bases at J, with 8 bases between. This CDR3 is CSGWANYGYTF. The CDR3 coding sequence is TGCAGTGGTTGGGCGAACTATGGCTACACCTTC.

DNA of the CDR3: TGTGCCAGTAGTCCCTCTCCGGGGGACTATGGCTACACCTTC. This codes for CASSPSPGDYGYTF. The chain uses TRBV19 and TRBJ1-2, with D possibly matching TRBD1 (5 bases). There are 14 residues in the CDR3. V lost 5 bases and J lost 3, with 13 bases in between. CDR1 and CDR2 from the germline V gene are LNHDA and SQIVND (reference sequence).

This chain connects TRBV7-9 to TRBJ2-7; D remains unclear. From germline, CDR1 is SEHNR and CDR2 FQNEAQ (reference sequence). Trimming left V 0 bases short and J 4 bases short, with 4 bases between. CDR3 size: 12 residues. CDR3 sequence: CASSLARYEQYF. The CDR3 DNA is TGTGCCAGCAGCTTAGCCAGGTACGAGCAGTACTTC.

The rearrangement joins TRBV12-3 or TRBV12-4 to TRBJ1-4; no firm D call. The ends were cut back, 6 bases at V and 7 bases at J, with 9 bases in the middle. The CDR3 has 12 amino acids. CDR3 coding DNA: TGTGCCAGCAGCCCCGAGGGTGAAAAACTGTTTTTT. This translates into CASSPEGEKLFF.

This chain uses TRBV5-1 with TRBJ1-3; D is unresolved. The V end lost 0 bases, the J end lost 3 bases, and 10 bases lay between the germline ends. CDR1 is SGHRS and CDR2 is YFSETQ in the germline V gene. There are 15 residues in the CDR3. The CDR3 coding sequence is TGCGCCAGCAGCTTGGCACCTACGGGTGGAAACACCATATATTTT. It codes for CASSLAPTGGNTIYF.

This chain links TRBV5-5 with TRBJ1-2; 7 bases fit TRBD1. This CDR3 is built from 15 residues. Germline CDR1 reads SGHKS; CDR2 reads YYEKEE (reference sequence). Unmatched junction bases numbered 8, after V lost 4 bases and J lost 2 bases. The CDR3 DNA follows: TGTGCCAGCAGCCCCACGACAGGGACGAACTATGGCTACACCTTC. Amino acid sequence: CASSPTTGTNYGYTF.

The chain employs TRBV29-1 and TRBJ2-1, with 9 bases identical to TRBD2. The CDR3 loop spans 17 amino acids. The germline gives CDR1 SQVTM, CDR2 ANQGSEA. The ends lost 1 base at V and 7 bases at J; junction bases unmatched: 14. The CDR3 reads CSVEGPTGGGARNEQFF. The CDR3 coding sequence is TGCAGCGTTGAAGGCCCCACTGGCGGGGGGGCCAGAAATGAGCAGTTCTTC.